This T cell receptor beta chain was sequenced during a study of CD4+ T cells in melanoma. The CDR3 loop spans 19 amino acids. V dropped 4 bases and J dropped 0; count of bases not matched to a gene: 13. Germline CDR1 MNHEY, CDR2 SMNVEV (reference sequence). General observations from the study: CD8+ T cell, macrophage and B cell function reportedly correlated with neoantigen-specific CD4+ T cells. Neoantigen-specific CD4+ T cells in melanoma reportedly had diverse differentiation states.

As to this clone: Its antigen is unidentified.

Clones were sequenced by immunoSEQ multiplex PCR, and TCRdb holds only the in-frame ones, with some missing. The table includes around 100,000 clones, 92% detected once. Material: peripheral blood. V gene TRBV27 combines with J gene TRBJ1-4; 8 bases line up with TRBD1. The clonotype originates from a human donor with melanoma. As DNA, the CDR3 is TGTGCCAGCAGTTCCAACGGGGACAGGTATTCATCAACTAATGAAAAACTGTTTTTT. Translation: CASSSNGDRYSSTNEKLFF.